This record looks at one T cell receptor (beta chain) sequence and its context. Antigen: not known. CDR3 length: 12 residues. This sample stems from a study of T cells expressing NK-cell markers. Study-wide background: Of eight sequenced donors, seven were HCMV-seropositive and one HCMV-seronegative. Study-wide results and caveats: The share of CD8+ T cells held by dominant NKG2C+ clonotypes was roughly 1.0-7.5% in about six donors.

TCRdb re-called the 5' RACE reads and gives one entry per CDR3 protein, without DNA. Here the sample table reports about 460,000 distinct CDR3 sequences. The gene calls are TRBV12-3 or TRBV12-4 and TRBJ2-2; no DNA is available, so the TRBD2 call from TCRdb remains unchecked. This TCR came from a woman aged 45-65 years in good health. Sequencing was carried out using blood T cells: a sorted CD56 or NKG2C T cell subset, CD4+ or CD8+ T cells, or bulk PBMC T cells (not recorded which). CDR3 residues: CASSLDFFELFF.